The 7 T cell receptor beta chains reported below all come from one sample, sequenced in a study of T cell changes during pregnancy in multiple sclerosis. Data came from immunoSEQ multiplex PCR; TCRdb stores just in-frame clones and leaves some out. The profile shows tens of thousands of clones, 85% to 95% of them singletons. Sequenced material: peripheral blood, taken in the third trimester of pregnancy. These receptors were collected from a female donor in good health, enrolled as a control in a pregnancy study.

The chain uses TRBV28 and TRBJ2-3, with 7 bases aligning to TRBD1. The V gene end was trimmed by 7 bases and the J gene end by 2 bases; junction bases not matched to a gene: 12. The CDR3 runs to 16 residues. The germline gives CDR1 MDHEN, CDR2 SYDVKM. The CDR3 region is CASTQTGRGYTDTQYF. The CDR3, as DNA: TGTGCCAGCACTCAGACAGGGCGAGGATACACAGATACGCAGTATTTT.

The J gene is TRBJ2-1, the V gene TRBV20-1, with a weak D call TRBD1 (5 bases). The ends were cut back, 4 bases at V and 5 bases at J, with 6 bases in the middle. The CDR3 is 11 amino acids. CDR1 is DFQATT, CDR2 SNEGSKA, per germline (reference sequence). The CDR3 loop is CSATRDNEQFF. CDR3 coding DNA: TGCAGTGCTACCAGGGACAATGAGCAGTTCTTC.

This sequence joins TRBV5-5 and TRBJ1-2; D may be TRBD1 (5 bases). The CDR3 extends over 13 amino acids. V shed 0 bases and J shed 6 bases, with 9 bases lying between them. CDR1 and CDR2 from the germline V gene are SGHKS and YYEKEE (reference sequence). Written as DNA, the CDR3 is TGTGCCAGCAGCTTGGAGGGGTGGGATGGCTACACCTTC. It codes for CASSLEGWDGYTF.

The chain carries TRBV19 and TRBJ1-1; 7 nucleotides match TRBD1. This CDR3 is built from 15 residues. The V gene end was trimmed by 5 bases and the J gene end by 1 base; junction bases not matched to a gene: 7. CDR1 and CDR2 from the germline V gene are LNHDA and SQIVND (reference sequence). CDR3 amino acids: CASSGYRGQNTEAFF. The DNA for the CDR3 is TGTGCCAGTAGTGGATATAGGGGGCAGAACACTGAAGCTTTCTTT.

The sample holds one count of this clone. This chain links TRBV5-5 with TRBJ2-7, with 9 bases identical to TRBD1. Germline lookup yields CDR1 SGHKS and CDR2 YYEKEE (reference sequence). CDR3 size: 18 residues. J gave up 1 base and V 3 bases, and 14 bases lay outside the gene matches. The CDR3 bases are TGTGCCAGCAGCTACTCCGGGACAGGGTGGGGAAGATCCTACGAGCAGTACTTC. Amino acids: CASSYSGTGWGRSYEQYF.

The genes are TRBV5-1 and TRBJ2-2, with no clear D. This CDR3 is built from 14 residues. With 0 bases removed from V and 7 bases from J, the gap between germline ends came to 10 bases. Germline lookup yields CDR1 SGHRS and CDR2 YFSETQ. The CDR3 DNA is TGCGCCAGCAGCTTGGCCATAGGAGTCGGGGAGCTGTTTTTT. Translating gives CASSLAIGVGELFF.

The V call is TRBV18, the J call TRBJ1-4; D unresolved. Germline V gene data show CDR1 as KGHSH and CDR2 as LQKENI. This CDR3 is built from 14 residues. Deletions cut 1 base from V and 7 bases from J, with 10 bases between. The CDR3 DNA reads as TGTGCCAGCTCACCACGGCCTGGGCCTGAAAAACTGTTTTTT. Amino acids: CASSPRPGPEKLFF. Complete variable domain (other parts from reference TRBV18 and TRBJ1-4): NAGVMQNPRHLVRRRGQEARLRCSPMKGHSHVYWYRQLPEEGLKFMVYLQKENIIDESGMPKERFSAEFPKEGPSILRIQQVVRGDSAAYFCASSPRPGPEKLFFGSGTQLSVL.